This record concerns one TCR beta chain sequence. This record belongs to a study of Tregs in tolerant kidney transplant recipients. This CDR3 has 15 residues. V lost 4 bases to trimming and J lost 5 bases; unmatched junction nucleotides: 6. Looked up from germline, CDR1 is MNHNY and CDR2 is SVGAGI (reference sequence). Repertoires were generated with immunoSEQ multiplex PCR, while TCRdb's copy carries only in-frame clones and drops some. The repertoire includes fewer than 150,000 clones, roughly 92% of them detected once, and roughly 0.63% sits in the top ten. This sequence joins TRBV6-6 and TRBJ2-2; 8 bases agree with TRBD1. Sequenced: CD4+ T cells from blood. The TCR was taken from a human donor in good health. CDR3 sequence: CASSFDRGKTGELFF. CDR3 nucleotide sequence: TGTGCCAGCAGTTTCGACAGGGGAAAAACCGGGGAGCTGTTTTTT.